This T cell receptor (beta chain) derives from a study of shared clonotypes between healthy human individuals. The CDR3 consists of 14 residues. V lost 3 bases to trimming and J lost 3 bases, with 8 bases between them. CDR1 and CDR2 (germline): SGHAT, FQNNGV. Terminally differentiated effector memory CD45RA+ cells were left out of the naive CD8 fraction, which was CD45RO-negative and positively selected for CCR7. The genomic DNA of each subset was split evenly across several immunoSEQ plates. Using approximately 190 ng DNA, some 30,000 T cell genomes, the sorted-subset replicate PCRs were run. Clones were sequenced by immunoSEQ multiplex PCR, and TCRdb holds only the in-frame ones, with some missing. This table holds some 2 million clones, approximately 95% found once. This clone was observed once.

The sample comprised naive CD8+ T cells sorted from blood. The genes are TRBV11-2 and TRBJ1-4, with a weak D call TRBD1 (5 bases). The TCR sequence derives from a man between 18 and 35 years old in good health. CDR3 DNA: TGTGCCAGCAGCTTCGGGGGAGCTAATGAAAAACTGTTTTTT. Translation gives CASSFGGANEKLFF.